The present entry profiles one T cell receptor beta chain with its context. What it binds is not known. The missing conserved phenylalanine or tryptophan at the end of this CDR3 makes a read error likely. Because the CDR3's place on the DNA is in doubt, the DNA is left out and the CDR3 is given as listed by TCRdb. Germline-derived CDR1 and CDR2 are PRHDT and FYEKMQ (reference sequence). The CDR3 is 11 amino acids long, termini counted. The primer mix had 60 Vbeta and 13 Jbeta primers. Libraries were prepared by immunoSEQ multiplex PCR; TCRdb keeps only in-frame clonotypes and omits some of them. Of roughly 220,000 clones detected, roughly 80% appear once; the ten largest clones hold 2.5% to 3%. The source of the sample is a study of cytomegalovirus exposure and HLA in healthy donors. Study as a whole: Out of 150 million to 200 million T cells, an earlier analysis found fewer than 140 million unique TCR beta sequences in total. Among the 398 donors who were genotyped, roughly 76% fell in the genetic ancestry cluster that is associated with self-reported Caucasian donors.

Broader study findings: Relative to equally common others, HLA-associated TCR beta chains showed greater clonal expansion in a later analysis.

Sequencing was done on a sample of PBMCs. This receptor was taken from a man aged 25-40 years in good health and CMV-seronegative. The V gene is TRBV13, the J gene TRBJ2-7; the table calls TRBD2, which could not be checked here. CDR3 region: CASSSGTKVTL.